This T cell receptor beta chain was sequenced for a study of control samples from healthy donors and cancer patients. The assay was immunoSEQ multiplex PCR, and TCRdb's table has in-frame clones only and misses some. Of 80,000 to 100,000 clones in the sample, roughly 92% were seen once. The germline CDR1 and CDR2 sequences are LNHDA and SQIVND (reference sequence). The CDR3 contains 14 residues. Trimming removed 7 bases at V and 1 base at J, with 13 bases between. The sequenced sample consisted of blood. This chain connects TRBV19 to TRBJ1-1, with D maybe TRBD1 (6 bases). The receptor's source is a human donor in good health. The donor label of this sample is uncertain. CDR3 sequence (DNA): TGTGCCAGTACTACAACAGGGTCGAACACTGAAGCTTTCTTT. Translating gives CASTTTGSNTEAFF.